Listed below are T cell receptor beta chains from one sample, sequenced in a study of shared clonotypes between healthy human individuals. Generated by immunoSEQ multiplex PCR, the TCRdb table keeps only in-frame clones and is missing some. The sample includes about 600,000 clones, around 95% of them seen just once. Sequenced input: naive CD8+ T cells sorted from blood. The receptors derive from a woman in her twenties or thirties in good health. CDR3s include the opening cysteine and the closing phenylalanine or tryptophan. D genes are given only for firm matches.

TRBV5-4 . CASSDGGGVEQYF
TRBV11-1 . CASTPRSGRPYEQYF
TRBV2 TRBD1 CASSDPTGAGYEQYF
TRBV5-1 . CASSLNDPYTGELFF
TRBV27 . CATIAGGREAFF
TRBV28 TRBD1 CASSLLATGRTEAFF
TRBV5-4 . CASSLRGEAFF
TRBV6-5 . CASRFGERSRGELFF
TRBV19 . CASSIRQTNYGYTF
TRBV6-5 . CASSWTARGEQYF
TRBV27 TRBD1 CATQFDQGGRTEAFF
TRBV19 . CASSIGVTTEAFF
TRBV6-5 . CASSYSDGSNEKLFF
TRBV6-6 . CASSPVAQPQHF
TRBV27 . CASSLGFANRETQYF
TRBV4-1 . CASSPESGWNTGELFF
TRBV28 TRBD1 CASIQAGTGRTEAFF
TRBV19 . CASTLTVGTEAFF
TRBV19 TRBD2 CASHRGGEGETQYF
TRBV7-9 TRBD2 CASSLTTSDEQFF
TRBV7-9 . CASSRFLSSYNEQFF
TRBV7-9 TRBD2 CASRIAGRTGELFF
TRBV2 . CASSEITSFPDTQYF
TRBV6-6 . CASSYNGETQYF
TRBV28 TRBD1 CASSLLGQGIFNQPQHF
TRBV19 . CASLSEMNTEAFF